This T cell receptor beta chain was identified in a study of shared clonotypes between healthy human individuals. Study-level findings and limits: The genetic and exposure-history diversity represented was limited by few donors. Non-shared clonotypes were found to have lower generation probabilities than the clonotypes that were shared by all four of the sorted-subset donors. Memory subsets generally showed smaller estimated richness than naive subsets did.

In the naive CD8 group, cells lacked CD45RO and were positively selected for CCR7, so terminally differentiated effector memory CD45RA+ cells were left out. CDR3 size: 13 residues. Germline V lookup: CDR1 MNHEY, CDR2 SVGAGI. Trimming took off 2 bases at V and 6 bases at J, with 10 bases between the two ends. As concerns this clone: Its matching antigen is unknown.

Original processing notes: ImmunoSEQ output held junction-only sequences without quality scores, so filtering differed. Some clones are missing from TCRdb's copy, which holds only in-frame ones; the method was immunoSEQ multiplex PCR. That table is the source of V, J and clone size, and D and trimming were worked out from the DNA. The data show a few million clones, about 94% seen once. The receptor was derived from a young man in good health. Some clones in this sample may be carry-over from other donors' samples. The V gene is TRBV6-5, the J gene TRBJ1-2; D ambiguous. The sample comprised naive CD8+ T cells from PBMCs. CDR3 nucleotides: TGTGCCAGCAGTTACAATCGACTGGATGGCTACACCTTC. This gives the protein CASSYNRLDGYTF.